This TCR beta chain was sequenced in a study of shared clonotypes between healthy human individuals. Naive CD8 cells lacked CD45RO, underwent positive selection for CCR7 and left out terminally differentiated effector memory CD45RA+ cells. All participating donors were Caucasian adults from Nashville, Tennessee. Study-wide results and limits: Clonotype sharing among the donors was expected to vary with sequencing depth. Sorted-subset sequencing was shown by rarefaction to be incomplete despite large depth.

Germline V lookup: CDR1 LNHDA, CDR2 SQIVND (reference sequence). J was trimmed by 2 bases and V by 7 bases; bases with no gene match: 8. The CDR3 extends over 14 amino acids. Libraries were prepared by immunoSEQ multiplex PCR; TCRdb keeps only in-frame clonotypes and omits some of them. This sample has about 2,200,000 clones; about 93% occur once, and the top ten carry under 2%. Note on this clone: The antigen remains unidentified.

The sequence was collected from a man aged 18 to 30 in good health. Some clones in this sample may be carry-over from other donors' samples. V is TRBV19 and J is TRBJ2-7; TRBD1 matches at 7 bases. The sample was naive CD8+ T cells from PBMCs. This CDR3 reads CASTGDRGAYEQYF. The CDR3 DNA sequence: TGTGCCAGTACCGGGGACAGAGGTGCCTACGAGCAGTACTTC.